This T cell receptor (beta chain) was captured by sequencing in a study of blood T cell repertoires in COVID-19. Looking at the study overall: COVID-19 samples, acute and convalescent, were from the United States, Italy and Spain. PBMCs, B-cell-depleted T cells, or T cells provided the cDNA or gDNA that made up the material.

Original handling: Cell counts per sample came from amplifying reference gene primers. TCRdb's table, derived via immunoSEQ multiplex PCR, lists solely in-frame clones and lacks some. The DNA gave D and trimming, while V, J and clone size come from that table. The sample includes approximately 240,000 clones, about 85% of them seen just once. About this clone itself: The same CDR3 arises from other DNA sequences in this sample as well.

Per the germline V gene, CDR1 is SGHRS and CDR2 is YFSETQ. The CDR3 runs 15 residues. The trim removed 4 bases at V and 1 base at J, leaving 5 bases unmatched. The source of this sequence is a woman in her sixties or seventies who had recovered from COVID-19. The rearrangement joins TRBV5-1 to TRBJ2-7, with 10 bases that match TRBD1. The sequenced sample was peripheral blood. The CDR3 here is CASSLRDRGSYEQYF. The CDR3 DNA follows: TGCGCCAGCAGCCTCCGGGACAGGGGATCCTACGAGCAGTACTTC. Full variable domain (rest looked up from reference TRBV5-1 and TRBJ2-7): KAGVTQTPRYLIKTRGQQVTLSCSPISGHRSVSWYQQTPGQGLQFLFEYFSETQRNKGNFPGRFSGRQFSNSRSEMNVSTLELGDSALYLCASSLRDRGSYEQYFGPGTRLTVT.